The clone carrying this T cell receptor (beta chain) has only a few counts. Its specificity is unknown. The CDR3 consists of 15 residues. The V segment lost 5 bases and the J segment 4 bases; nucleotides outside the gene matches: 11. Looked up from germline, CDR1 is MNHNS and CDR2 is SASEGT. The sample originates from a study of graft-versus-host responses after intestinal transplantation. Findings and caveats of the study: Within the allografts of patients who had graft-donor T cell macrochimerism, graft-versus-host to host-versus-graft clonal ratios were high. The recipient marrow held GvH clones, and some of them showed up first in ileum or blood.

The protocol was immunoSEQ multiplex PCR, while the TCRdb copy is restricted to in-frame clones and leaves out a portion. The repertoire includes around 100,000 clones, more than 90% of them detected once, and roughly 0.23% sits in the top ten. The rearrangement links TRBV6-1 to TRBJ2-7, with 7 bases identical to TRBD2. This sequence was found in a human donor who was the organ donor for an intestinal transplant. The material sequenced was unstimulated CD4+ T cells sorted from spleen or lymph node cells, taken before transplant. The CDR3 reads CASSPLAALVYEQYF. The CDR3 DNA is TGTGCCAGCAGTCCCCTAGCGGCTCTCGTTTACGAGCAGTACTTC.